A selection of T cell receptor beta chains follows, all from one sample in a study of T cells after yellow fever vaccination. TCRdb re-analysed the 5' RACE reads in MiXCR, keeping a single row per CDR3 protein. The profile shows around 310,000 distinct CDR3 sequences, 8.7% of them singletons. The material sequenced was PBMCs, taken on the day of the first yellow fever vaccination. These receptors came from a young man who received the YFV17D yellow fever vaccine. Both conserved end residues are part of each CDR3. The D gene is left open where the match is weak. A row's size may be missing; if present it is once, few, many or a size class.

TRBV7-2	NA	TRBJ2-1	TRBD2	CASSLPGAGGIYNEQFF	TGTGCCAGCAGCTTACCGGGAGCGGGGGGAATCTACAATGAGCAGTTCTTC
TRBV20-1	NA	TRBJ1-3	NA	CSARAFRSGNTIYF	TGCAGTGCTAGAGCTTTCAGATCTGGAAACACCATATATTTT
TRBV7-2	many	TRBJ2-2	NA	CASSPAAGDITGELFF	TGTGCCAGCAGCCCCGCCGCAGGGGATATAACCGGGGAGCTGTTTTTT
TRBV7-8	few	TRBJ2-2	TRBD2	CASSPWASGGATGELFF	TGTGCCAGCAGCCCCTGGGCCAGCGGGGGGGCTACCGGGGAGCTGTTTTTT
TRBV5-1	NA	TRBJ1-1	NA	CASSLVGTATEAFF	TGCGCCAGCAGCTTGGTAGGGACGGCGACTGAAGCTTTCTTT
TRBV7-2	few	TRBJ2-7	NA	CASSFLPGNTYEQYF	TGTGCCAGCAGCTTTCTCCCGGGAAACACCTACGAGCAGTACTTC
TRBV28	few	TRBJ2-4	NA	CASSLPGNIQYF	TGTGCCAGCAGTTTACCCGGAAACATTCAGTACTTC
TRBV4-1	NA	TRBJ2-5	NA	CASSQFGGPRETQYF	TGCGCCAGCAGCCAATTCGGGGGCCCGAGGGAGACCCAGTACTTC
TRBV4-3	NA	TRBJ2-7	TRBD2	CANLPEAGGSYEQYF	TGCGCCAACTTGCCTGAAGCGGGAGGCTCCTACGAGCAGTACTTC
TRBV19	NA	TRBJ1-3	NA	CASNVQAQIGNTIYF	TGTGCCAGTAATGTACAGGCACAAATTGGAAACACCATATATTTT
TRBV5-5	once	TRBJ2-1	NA	CASSPGLVNEQFF	TGTGCCAGCAGCCCTGGGCTAGTCAATGAGCAGTTCTTC
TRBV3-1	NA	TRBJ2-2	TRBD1	CASSKDWSTGDTGELFF	TGTGCCAGCAGCAAAGATTGGTCGACAGGGGACACCGGGGAGCTGTTTTTT
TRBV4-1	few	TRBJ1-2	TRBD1	CASSQMGQGIYGYTF	TGCGCCAGCAGCCAAATGGGACAGGGAATCTATGGCTACACCTTC
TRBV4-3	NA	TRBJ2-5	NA	CASSQDLGTSGGETQYF	TGCGCCAGCAGCCAAGATCTTGGGACATCGGGCGGCGAGACCCAGTACTTC
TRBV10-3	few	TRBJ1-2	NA	CAISDLVDYGYTF	TGTGCCATCAGTGATTTAGTCGACTATGGCTACACCTTC
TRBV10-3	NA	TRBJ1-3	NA	CAISDTGNTIYF	TGTGCCATCAGTGATACAGGAAACACCATATATTTT
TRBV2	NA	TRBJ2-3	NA	CASRGETKPYTDTQYF	TGTGCCAGCAGAGGGGAAACGAAGCCGTACACAGATACGCAGTATTTT
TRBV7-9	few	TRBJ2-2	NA	CASTYGAGELFF	TGTGCCAGCACCTATGGGGCCGGGGAGCTGTTTTTT
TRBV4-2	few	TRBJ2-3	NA	CASSQGREDTQYF	TGTGCCAGCAGCCAGGGAAGAGAAGATACGCAGTATTTT
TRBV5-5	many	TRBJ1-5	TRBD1	CASRSDRGPGQPQHF	TGTGCCAGCAGGTCGGACAGGGGGCCGGGGCAGCCCCAGCATTTT
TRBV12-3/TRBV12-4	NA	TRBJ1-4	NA	CASSRTPGGEKLFF	TGTGCCAGCAGTCGTACACCTGGGGGTGAAAAACTGTTTTTT
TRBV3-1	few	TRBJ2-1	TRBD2	CASSRDGGISYNEQFF	TGTGCCAGCAGCCGAGACGGGGGGATCTCCTACAATGAGCAGTTCTTC
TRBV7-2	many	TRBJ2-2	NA	CASSFDAYTGELFF	TGTGCCAGCAGCTTTGACGCCTACACCGGGGAGCTGTTTTTT
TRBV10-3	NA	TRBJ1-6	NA	CATIRESGVSPLHF	TGTGCCACCATCCGCGAGAGTGGGGTTTCACCCCTCCACTTT
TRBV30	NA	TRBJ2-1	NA	CAWSLGRSNEQFF	TGTGCCTGGAGTTTGGGACGTTCCAATGAGCAGTTCTTC
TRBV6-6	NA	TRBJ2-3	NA	CASSYNGLDTQYF	TGTGCCAGCAGTTACAACGGATTAGATACGCAGTATTTT
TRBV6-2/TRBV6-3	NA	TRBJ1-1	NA	CASSYAGLGSETLMNTEAFF	TGTGCCAGCAGTTACGCAGGTCTTGGGTCGGAGACCCTCATGAACACTGAAGCTTTCTTT
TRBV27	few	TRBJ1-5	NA	CASSYTGSHQPQHF	TGTGCCAGCAGTTATACGGGTAGCCATCAGCCCCAGCATTTT
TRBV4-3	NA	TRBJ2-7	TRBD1	CASSHTQGVGEQYF	TGCGCCAGCAGCCACACCCAGGGGGTCGGAGAGCAGTACTTC
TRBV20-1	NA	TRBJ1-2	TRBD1	CSASLGTGGYGYTF	TGCAGTGCCTCCTTGGGGACAGGGGGTTATGGCTACACCTTC
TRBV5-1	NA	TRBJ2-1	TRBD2	CASSSLGRGGNEQFF	TGCGCCAGCAGCTCCCTTGGGCGGGGGGGCAATGAGCAGTTCTTC
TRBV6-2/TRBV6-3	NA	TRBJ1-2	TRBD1	CANSPGQGYGYTF	TGTGCCAACTCTCCGGGACAGGGCTATGGCTACACCTTC
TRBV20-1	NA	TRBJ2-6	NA	CSARESGRANVLTF	TGCAGTGCTAGAGAATCCGGCAGGGCCAACGTCCTGACTTTC
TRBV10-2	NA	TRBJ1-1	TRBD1	CASRKTGENTEAFF	TGCGCCAGCAGGAAGACAGGGGAGAACACTGAAGCTTTCTTT
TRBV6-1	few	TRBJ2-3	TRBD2	CATGTSGGTDTQYF	TGTGCCACCGGGACTAGCGGGGGCACAGATACGCAGTATTTT